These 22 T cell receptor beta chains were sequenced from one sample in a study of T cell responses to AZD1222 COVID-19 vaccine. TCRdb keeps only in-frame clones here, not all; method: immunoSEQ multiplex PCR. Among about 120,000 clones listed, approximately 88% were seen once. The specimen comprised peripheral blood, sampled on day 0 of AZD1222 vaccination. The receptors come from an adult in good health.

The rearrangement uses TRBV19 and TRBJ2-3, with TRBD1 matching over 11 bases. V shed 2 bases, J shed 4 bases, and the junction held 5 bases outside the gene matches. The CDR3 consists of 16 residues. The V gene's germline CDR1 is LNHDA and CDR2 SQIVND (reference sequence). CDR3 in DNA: TGTGCCAGTAGTATACTCCCGGGACAGGGGGCAGATACGCAGTATTTT. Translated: CASSILPGQGADTQYF.

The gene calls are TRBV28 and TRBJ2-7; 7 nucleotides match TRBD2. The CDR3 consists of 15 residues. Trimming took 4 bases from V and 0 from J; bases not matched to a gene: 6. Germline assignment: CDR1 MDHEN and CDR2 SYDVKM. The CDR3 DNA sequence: TGTGCCAGCAGTTCGTTAAGGACTAGCTCCTACGAGCAGTACTTC. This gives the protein CASSSLRTSSYEQYF.

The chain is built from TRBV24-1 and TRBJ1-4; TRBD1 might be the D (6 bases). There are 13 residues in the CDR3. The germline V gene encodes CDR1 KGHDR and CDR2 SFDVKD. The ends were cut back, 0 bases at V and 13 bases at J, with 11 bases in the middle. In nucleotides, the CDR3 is TGTGCCACCAGTGATTTGGGGGGACAAGGACTGTTTTTT. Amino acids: CATSDLGGQGLFF.

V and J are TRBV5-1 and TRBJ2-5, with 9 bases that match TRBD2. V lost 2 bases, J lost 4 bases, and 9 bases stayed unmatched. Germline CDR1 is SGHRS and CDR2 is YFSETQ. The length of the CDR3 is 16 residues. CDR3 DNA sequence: TGCGCCAGCAGCTTATTAGCGGGAGATGTCGCAGAGACCCAGTACTTC. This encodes CASSLLAGDVAETQYF.

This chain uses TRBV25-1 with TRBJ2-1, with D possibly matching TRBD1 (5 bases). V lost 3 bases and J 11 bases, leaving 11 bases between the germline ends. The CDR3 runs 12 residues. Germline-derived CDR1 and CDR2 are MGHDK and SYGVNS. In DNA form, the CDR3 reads TGTGCCAGCAGTGAGACAGAACCGAAGCAGTTCTTC. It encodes CASSETEPKQFF. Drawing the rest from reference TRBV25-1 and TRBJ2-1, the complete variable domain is EADIYQTPRYLVIGTGKKITLECSQTMGHDKMYWYQQDPGMELHLIHYSYGVNSTEKGDLSSESTVSRIRTEHFPLTLESARPSHTSQYLCASSETEPKQFFGPGTRLTVL.

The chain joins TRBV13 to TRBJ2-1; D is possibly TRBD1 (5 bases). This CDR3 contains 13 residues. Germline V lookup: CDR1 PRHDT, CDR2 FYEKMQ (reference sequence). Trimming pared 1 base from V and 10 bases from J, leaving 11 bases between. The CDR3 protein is CASSLAQTAEQFF. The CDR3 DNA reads TGTGCCAGCAGCTTAGCCCAGACAGCCGAGCAGTTCTTC.

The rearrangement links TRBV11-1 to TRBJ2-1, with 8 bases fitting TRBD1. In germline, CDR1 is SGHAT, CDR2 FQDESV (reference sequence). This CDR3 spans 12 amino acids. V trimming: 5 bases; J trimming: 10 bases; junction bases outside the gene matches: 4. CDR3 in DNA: TGTGCCAGCAGCCAGGACAGGGCGGAGCAGTTCTTC. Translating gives CASSQDRAEQFF.

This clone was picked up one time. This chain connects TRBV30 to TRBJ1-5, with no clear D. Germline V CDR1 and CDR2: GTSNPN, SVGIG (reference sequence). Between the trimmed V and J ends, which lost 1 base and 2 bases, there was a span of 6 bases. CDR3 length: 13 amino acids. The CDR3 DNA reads TGTGCCTGGAGTGGGGATGGCAATCAGCCCCAGCATTTT. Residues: CAWSGDGNQPQHF.

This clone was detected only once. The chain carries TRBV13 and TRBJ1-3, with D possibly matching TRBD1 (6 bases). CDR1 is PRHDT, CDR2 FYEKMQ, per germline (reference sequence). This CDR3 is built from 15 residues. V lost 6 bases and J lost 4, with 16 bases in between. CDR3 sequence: CASRPQGERGNTIYF. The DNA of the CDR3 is TGTGCCAGCAGGCCACAGGGAGAACGAGGAAACACCATATATTTT.

The CDR3 protein is CASTTPSPGGCNQPQHF. CDR3 nucleotide sequence: TGTGCCAGCACCACACCAAGTCCAGGGGGGTGCAATCAGCCCCAGCATTTT. This rearrangement joins TRBV7-4 to TRBJ1-5; TRBD1 matches 7 bases. Germline trimming cut 7 bases from V and 2 bases from J; bases unmatched to any gene: 14. CDR3 length: 17 residues. Germline V CDR1 and CDR2: SGHVT, SQSDAQ.

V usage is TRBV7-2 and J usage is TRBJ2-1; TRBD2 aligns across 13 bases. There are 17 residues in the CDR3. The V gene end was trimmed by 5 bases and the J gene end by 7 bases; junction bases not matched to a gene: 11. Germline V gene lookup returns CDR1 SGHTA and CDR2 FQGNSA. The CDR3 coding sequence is TGTGCCAGCAGCCCACGGACTAGCGGGAGAATTAGAAATGAGCAGTTCTTC. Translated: CASSPRTSGRIRNEQFF. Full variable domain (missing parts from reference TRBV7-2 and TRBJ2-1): GAGVSQSPSNKVTEKGKDVELRCDPISGHTALYWYRQSLGQGLEFLIYFQGNSAPDKSGLPSDRFSAERTGGSVSTLTIQRTQQEDSAVYLCASSPRTSGRIRNEQFFGPGTRLTVL.

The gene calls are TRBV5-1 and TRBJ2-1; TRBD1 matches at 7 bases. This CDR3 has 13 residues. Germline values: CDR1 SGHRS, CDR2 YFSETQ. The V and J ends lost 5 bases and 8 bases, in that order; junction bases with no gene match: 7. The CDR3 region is CASSEGAQDEQFF. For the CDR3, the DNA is TGCGCCAGCAGTGAGGGGGCGCAGGATGAGCAGTTCTTC. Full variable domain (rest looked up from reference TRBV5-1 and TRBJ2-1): KAGVTQTPRYLIKTRGQQVTLSCSPISGHRSVSWYQQTPGQGLQFLFEYFSETQRNKGNFPGRFSGRQFSNSRSEMNVSTLELGDSALYLCASSEGAQDEQFFGPGTRLTVL.

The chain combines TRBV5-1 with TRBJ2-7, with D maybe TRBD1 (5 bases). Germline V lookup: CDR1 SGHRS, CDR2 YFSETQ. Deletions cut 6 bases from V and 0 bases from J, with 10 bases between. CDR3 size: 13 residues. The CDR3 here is CASTSGNSYEQYF. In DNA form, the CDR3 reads TGCGCCAGCACCTCAGGGAACTCCTACGAGCAGTACTTC.

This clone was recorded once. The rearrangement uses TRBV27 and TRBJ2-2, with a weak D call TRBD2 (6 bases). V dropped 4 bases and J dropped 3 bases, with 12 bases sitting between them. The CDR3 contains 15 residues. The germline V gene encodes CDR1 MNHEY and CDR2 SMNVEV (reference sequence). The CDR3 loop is CASSYRLDHTGELFF. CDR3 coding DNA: TGTGCCAGCAGTTATCGACTAGACCACACCGGGGAGCTGTTTTTT.

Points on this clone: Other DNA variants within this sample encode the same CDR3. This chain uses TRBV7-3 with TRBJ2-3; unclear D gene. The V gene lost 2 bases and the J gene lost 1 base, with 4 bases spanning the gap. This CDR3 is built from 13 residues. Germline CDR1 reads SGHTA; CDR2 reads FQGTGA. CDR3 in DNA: TGTGCCAGCAGCTTAGTGGGCACAGATACGCAGTATTTT. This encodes CASSLVGTDTQYF.

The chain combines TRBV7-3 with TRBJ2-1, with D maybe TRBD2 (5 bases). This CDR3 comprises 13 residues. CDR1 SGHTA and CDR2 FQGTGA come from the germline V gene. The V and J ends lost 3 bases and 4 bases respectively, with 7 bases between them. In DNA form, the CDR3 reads TGTGCCAGCAGCTTCGGACTGTACAATGAGCAGTTCTTC. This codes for CASSFGLYNEQFF.

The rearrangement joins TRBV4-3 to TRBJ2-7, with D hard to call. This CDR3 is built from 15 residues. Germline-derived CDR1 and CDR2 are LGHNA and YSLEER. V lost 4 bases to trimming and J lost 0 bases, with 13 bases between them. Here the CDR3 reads CASSRDLWASYEQYF. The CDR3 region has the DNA TGCGCCAGCAGCCGAGACCTGTGGGCCTCCTACGAGCAGTACTTC.

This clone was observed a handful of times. For the CDR3, the DNA is TGTGCCAGCAGTCGAAACAGGGAAGGATGGTATGGCTACACCTTC. Protein product: CASSRNREGWYGYTF. The V call is TRBV27, the J call TRBJ1-2, with D possibly matching TRBD1 (6 bases). The CDR3 extends over 15 amino acids. V shed 5 bases and J shed 5 bases, with 18 bases lying between them. CDR1 and CDR2 from the germline V gene are MNHEY and SMNVEV (reference sequence).

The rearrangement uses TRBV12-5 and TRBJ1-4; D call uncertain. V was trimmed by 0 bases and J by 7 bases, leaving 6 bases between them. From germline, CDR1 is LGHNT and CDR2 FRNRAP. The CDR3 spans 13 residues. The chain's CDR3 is CASGLVKPEKLFF. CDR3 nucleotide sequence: TGTGCTAGTGGTTTGGTAAAACCTGAAAAACTGTTTTTT.

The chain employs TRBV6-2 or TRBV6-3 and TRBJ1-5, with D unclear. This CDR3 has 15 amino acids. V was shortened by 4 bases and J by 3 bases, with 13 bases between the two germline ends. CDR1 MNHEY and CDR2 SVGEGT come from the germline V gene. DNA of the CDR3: TGTGCCAGCAGTTTCGGAGGGTACAACAATCAGCCCCAGCATTTT. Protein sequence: CASSFGGYNNQPQHF.

The CDR3 sequence is CASSLGQSTNEKLFF. CDR3 nucleotide sequence: TGTGCCAGCAGCCTAGGACAGTCAACTAATGAAAAACTGTTTTTT. The chain has TRBV7-9 and TRBJ1-4, with TRBD1 as a possible D gene (6 bases). In germline, CDR1 is SEHNR, CDR2 FQNEAQ (reference sequence). V lost 5 bases, J lost 0 bases, and 10 bases lay in between. The CDR3 totals 15 residues.

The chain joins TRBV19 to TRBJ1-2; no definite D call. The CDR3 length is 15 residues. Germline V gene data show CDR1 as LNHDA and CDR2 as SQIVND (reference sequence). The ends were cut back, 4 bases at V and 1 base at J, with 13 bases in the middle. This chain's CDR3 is CASSTFRTRNYGYTF. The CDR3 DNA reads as TGTGCCAGTAGTACCTTCAGAACTCGTAACTATGGCTACACCTTC.